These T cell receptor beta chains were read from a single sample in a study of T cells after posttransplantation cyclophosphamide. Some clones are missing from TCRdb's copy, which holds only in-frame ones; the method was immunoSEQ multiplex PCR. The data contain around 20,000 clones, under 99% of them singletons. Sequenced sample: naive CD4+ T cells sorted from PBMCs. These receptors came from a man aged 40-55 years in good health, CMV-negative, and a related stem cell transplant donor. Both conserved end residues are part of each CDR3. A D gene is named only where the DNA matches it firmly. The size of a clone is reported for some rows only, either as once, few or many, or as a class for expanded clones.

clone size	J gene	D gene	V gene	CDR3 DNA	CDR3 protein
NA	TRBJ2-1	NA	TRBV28	TGTGCCAGCAGTTGGCTCAGGAGGGGTGAGCAGTTCTTC	CASSWLRRGEQFF
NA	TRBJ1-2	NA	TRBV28	TGTGCCAGCAGTTTAAGCCTGGACATAGCTAACTATGGCTACACCTTC	CASSLSLDIANYGYTF
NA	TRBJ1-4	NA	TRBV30	TGTGCCTGGAGTGAGACTGCCCTCGGGGGAAAACTGTTTTTT	CAWSETALGGKLFF
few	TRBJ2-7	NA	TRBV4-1	TGCGCCAGCAGCCAAGCAGGGAAGTACGAGCAGTACTTC	CASSQAGKYEQYF
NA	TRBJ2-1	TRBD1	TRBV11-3	TGTGCCAGCAGCTTTAGACACAGGACAGGGGGCGCGTTATATGAGCAGTTCTTC	CASSFRHRTGGALYEQFF
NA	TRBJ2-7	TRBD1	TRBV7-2	TGTGCCAGCAGCTTTCAGACAGGGGGCCGGGACGAGCAGTACTTC	CASSFQTGGRDEQYF
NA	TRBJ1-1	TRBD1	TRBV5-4	TGTGCCAGCAGCTTACCGACAGGGCAGAACACTGAAGCTTTCTTT	CASSLPTGQNTEAFF
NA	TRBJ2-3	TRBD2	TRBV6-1	TGTGCCAGCACCTATACTAGCGGAAGCACAGATACGCAGTATTTT	CASTYTSGSTDTQYF
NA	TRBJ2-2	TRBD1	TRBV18	TGTGCCAGCTCACCTCAGGGGGCCGGGGAGCTGTTTTTT	CASSPQGAGELFF
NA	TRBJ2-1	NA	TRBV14	TGTGCCAGCAGCCTTCTGAGGGGGGGGCCCTACAATGAGCAGTTCTTC	CASSLLRGGPYNEQFF
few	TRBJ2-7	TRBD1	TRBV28	TGTGCCAGCAGTCTGTTAACGACAGGGAGCTCCTACGAGCAGTACTTC	CASSLLTTGSSYEQYF
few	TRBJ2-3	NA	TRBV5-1	TGCGCCAGCAGCCCCGACACTAGCACAGATACGCAGTATTTT	CASSPDTSTDTQYF
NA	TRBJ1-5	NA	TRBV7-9	TGTGCCAGCAGCAAGGGGGAGGGAACCTTCAATCAGCCCCAGCATTTT	CASSKGEGTFNQPQHF
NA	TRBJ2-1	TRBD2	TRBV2	TGTGCCAGCACGCTAGCGGAGAGCTCCTACAATGAGCAGTTCTTC	CASTLAESSYNEQFF
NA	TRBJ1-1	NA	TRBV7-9	TGTGCCAGCAGCTTAAAGCAGGGCGGCATGAACACTGAAGCTTTCTTT	CASSLKQGGMNTEAFF
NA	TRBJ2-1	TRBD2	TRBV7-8	TGTGCCAGCAGCTTTAAACGCCTAGGGACTAGCGGTGACAGGGAGCAGTTCTTC	CASSFKRLGTSGDREQFF
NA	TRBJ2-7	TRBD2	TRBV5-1	TGCGCCAGCAGCGGATCGGTGAGCGGGGGTAGCTCCTACGAGCAGTACTTC	CASSGSVSGGSSYEQYF
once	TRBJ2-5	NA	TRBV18	TGTGCCAGCTCACCGGGACAACAAGAGACCCAGTACTTC	CASSPGQQETQYF
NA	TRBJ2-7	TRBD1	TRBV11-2	TGTGCCAGCAGCTCCTTTCGGGACAGGGTGTACGAGCAGTACTTC	CASSSFRDRVYEQYF
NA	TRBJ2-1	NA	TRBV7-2	TGTGCCAGCAGCTTAGCTGCGGGCTCCTACAATGAGCAGTTCTTC	CASSLAAGSYNEQFF
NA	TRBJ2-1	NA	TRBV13	TGTGCCAGCAGCTCGTACGGGAGAGGGACCCTTTACAATGAGCAGTTCTTC	CASSSYGRGTLYNEQFF
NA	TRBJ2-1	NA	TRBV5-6	TGTGCCAGCAGCTTGTCCAGAAACAATGAGCAGTTCTTC	CASSLSRNNEQFF
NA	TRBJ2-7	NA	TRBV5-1	TGCGCCAGCAGCTTCTCCAGGGAATACGAGCAGTACTTC	CASSFSREYEQYF
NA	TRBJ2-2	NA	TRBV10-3	TGTGCCATCAGTGCCGGGACAACGAACACCGGGGAGCTGTTTTTT	CAISAGTTNTGELFF
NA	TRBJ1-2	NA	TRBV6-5	TGTGCCAGCAGTTACTCGATAGCGCGAAACTATGGCTACACCTTC	CASSYSIARNYGYTF
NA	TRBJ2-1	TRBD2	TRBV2	TGTGCCAGCAGTGTAGGGACTAGCGGATACAATGAGCAGTTCTTC	CASSVGTSGYNEQFF
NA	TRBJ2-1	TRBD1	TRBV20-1	TGCAGTGCCCGGACAGGGGGAGAGCAGTTCTTC	CSARTGGEQFF
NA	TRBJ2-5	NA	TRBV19	TGTGCCAGTAGTTCGCCTCAGGCTCCCCGGGAGACCCAGTACTTC	CASSSPQAPRETQYF
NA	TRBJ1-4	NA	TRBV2	TGTGCCAGCAGACCCCAGGGCTTGAATGAAAAACTGTTTTTT	CASRPQGLNEKLFF
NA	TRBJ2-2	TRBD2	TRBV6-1	TGTGCCAGCAGTGAAGAACTAGCGGGAGTCCTCGGGGAGCTGTTTTTT	CASSEELAGVLGELFF
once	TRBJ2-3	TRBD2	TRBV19	TGTGCCAGTAGTACACTCCGGCGGGAGGGCCCAGATACGCAGTATTTT	CASSTLRREGPDTQYF
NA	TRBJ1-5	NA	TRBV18	TGTGCCAGCTCTCCAGGGCCTCTTGAGCAGCCCCAGCATTTT	CASSPGPLEQPQHF
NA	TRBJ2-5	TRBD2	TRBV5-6	TGTGCCAGCAGCTTCGGACTAGCGGGCCCTGGGGGGGAGACCCAGTACTTC	CASSFGLAGPGGETQYF
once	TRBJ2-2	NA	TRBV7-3	TGTGCCAGCAGGCCGGAGGGCCGAACCGGGGAGCTGTTTTTT	CASRPEGRTGELFF
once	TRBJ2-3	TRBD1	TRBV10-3	TGTGCCAGCCGGGACAGCGTCACAGATACGCAGTATTTT	CASRDSVTDTQYF
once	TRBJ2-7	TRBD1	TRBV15	TGTGCCACCAGCAGAGAGGACAGGACCTACGAGCAGTACTTC	CATSREDRTYEQYF
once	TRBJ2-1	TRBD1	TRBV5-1	TGCGCCAGCAGCTTGCCGGGACAGGGGGCCAATGAGCAGTTCTTC	CASSLPGQGANEQFF
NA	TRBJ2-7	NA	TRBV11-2	TGTGCCAGCAGCTTAGTAGTGCTCGGCAGGGAAGTGTGCGAGCAGTACTTC	CASSLVVLGREVCEQYF
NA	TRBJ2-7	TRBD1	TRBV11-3	TGTGCCAGCAGCTCGAGACTCTTTAGGACAGGGGTCTACGAGCAGTACTTC	CASSSRLFRTGVYEQYF
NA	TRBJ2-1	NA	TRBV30	TGTGCCTGGAGTGGGGGCGGTTACTCCTACAATGAGCAGTTCTTC	CAWSGGGYSYNEQFF
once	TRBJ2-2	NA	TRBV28	TGTGCCAGCACGGACAGAAGGCGGACCGGGGAGCTGTTTTTT	CASTDRRRTGELFF
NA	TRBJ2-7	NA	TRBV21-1	TGTGCCAGCAGCTCCAACGCCGGGACAGCAATTTACGAGCAGTACTTC	CASSSNAGTAIYEQYF